This T cell receptor (beta chain) was identified in a study of blood T cell repertoires in COVID-19 (TCRdb year 2020). General notes on the study: Samples from collaborators originated in the United States, Italy and Spain and spanned both the acute and convalescent phases of COVID-19. Where available, HLA class I and class II types were taken from metadata supplied by the sample provider and were not determined by assay-based typing. The sample metadata nearly always contained a de-identified subject ID, COVID-19 status, age in years and sex. Deeply sampled blood TCRbeta repertoires from subjects exposed to, actively infected with, or recovered from COVID-19 were included in the dataset. The material from the prospective study consisted of cDNA or gDNA derived from T cells, B-cell-depleted T cells, or PBMCs. The repertoires were released in a freely available public database intended as a resource for research on the immune response to SARS-CoV-2. Samples were obtained from the ongoing ImmuneRACE study (first 160 participants) and from 950 to 1,500 subjects provided by 6 global collaborators.

Results the study describes overall, beyond this receptor: Clinical and demographic metadata were provided uncurated, with the amount varying by source and participant.

As to this clone: The antigen it recognizes is unknown. Within one base of it there is no much larger clone, and no base qualities were kept.

The immunoSEQ Assay, a bias-controlled multiplex PCR, was used to amplify TCRbeta CDR3 regions from genomic DNA. The original methods were these. Nucleated cell counts per sample were estimated from amplification of reference gene primers within the assay. To quantify the absolute abundance of each unique TCRbeta CDR3 rearrangement, sequence reads were collapsed and filtered. Productive Simpson clonality was computed per sample as the square root of Simpson's diversity index over productive rearrangements. As stored in TCRdb, this immuneACCESS dataset retains in-frame rearrangements with V and J assigned. A fraction of the clones does not appear; measured against another copy, unresolved V genes explain less than half of the discrepancy, and the remainder lacks a known reason. The V and J calls and the clone size are those of that table, but D and trimming were determined from the DNA. For this sample the table gives 250,000 or so clones, of which around nine tenths were detected only once. About 8.6% of the sample lies in the top ten.

Clipping removes 5 bases from V and 3 bases from J, with 4 as the unmatched junction base count. Reading the germline V gene (reference sequence) gives CDR1 PRHDT and CDR2 FYEKMQ. The CDR3 holds 14 amino acids from the cysteine to the phenylalanine. The retained sequence is limited to the CDR3, 42 bases, with the frame set at the first base. Collaborating institutions collected whole blood in K2EDTA tubes following their own protocols. For TCRbeta analysis, collaborators shipped samples as frozen whole blood, isolated PBMCs, or DNA extracted from either of those sample types. The specimen was peripheral blood. The sequence derives from a man in his forties with active or convalescent COVID-19. The chain is made from TRBV13 and TRBJ2-5; 9 nucleotides in the junction match TRBD1. The DNA sequence is as follows: TGTGCCAGCAGCGGACAGGGGAGGGAAGAGACCCAGTACTTC. Translated, it reads CASSGQGREETQYF.